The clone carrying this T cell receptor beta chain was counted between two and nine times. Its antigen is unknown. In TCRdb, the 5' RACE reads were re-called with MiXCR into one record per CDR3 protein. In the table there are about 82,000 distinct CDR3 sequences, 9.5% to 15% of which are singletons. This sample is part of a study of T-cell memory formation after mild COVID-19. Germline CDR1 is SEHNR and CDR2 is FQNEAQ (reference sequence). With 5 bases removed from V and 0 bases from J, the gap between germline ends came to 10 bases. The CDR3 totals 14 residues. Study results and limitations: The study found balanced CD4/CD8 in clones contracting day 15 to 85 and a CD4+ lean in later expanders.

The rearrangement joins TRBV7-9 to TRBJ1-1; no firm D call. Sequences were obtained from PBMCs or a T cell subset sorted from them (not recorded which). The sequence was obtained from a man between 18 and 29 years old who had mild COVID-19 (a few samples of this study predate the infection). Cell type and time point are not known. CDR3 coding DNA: TGTGCCAGCAGCCCCCGGGAGATGAACACTGAAGCTTTCTTT. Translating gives CASSPREMNTEAFF.